Below, 29 T cell receptor beta chains from the same sample are listed, as sequenced in a study of OX40 agonist ivuxolimab in advanced cancers. Only in-frame clones appear in the TCRdb table, and some are missing; sequencing was by immunoSEQ multiplex PCR. The sample consists of tens of thousands of clones, nearly 90% of them appearing once. Sequencing used CD4+ or CD8+ T cells sorted from blood, obtained in a trial of the OX40 agonist ivuxolimab. Receptors were obtained from an adult with an advanced solid tumor such as melanoma, head and neck, liver or kidney cancer.

The CDR3 DNA reads as TGTGCCAGCTCACCACCTGGGGGTCGCACCGGGGAGCTGTTTTTT. Its translation: CASSPPGGRTGELFF. The gene calls are TRBV18 and TRBJ2-2; the D gene could be TRBD1 or TRBD2 (5 bases each). The ends were cut back, 0 bases at V and 4 bases at J, with 9 bases in the middle. In germline, CDR1 is KGHSH, CDR2 LQKENI. The CDR3 has 15 amino acids.

The rearrangement links TRBV28 to TRBJ2-3, with 11 bases identical to TRBD2. V shed 5 bases, J shed 4 bases, and the junction held 5 bases outside the gene matches. CDR1 is MDHEN and CDR2 is SYDVKM in the germline V gene. This CDR3 has 15 residues. The DNA of the CDR3 is TGTGCCAGCAGTCTATTAGCGGGAGGGTCAGATACGCAGTATTTT. Amino acids: CASSLLAGGSDTQYF.

V and J are TRBV4-1 and TRBJ1-6; D might be TRBD1 (5 bases). V lost 1 base to trimming and J lost 6 bases, with 16 bases between them. This CDR3 has 17 amino acids. Germline V lookup: CDR1 MGHRA, CDR2 YSYEKL. CDR3 protein: CASSQGRDLKINSPLHF. The CDR3 region has the DNA TGCGCCAGCAGCCAAGGGAGGGACCTAAAGATTAATTCACCCCTCCACTTT.

The rearrangement uses TRBV27 and TRBJ1-5, with D hard to call. This CDR3 has 14 amino acids. With 7 bases removed from V and 0 bases from J, the gap between germline ends came to 10 bases. Germline V gene sequence: CDR1 MNHEY, CDR2 SMNVEV (reference sequence). The CDR3 spells CASNPVTSNQPQHF. Written as DNA, the CDR3 is TGTGCCAGCAATCCTGTTACTAGCAATCAGCCCCAGCATTTT.

The chain carries TRBV7-9 and TRBJ1-4; D unresolved. The length of the CDR3 is 13 residues. Looked up from germline, CDR1 is SEHNR and CDR2 is FQNEAQ (reference sequence). Trimming pared 5 bases from V and 8 bases from J, leaving 12 bases between. This chain's CDR3 is CASSHGYNEKLFF. DNA of the CDR3: TGTGCCAGCAGCCATGGGTACAACGAAAAACTGTTTTTT.

There are a few counts of this clone. This chain connects TRBV27 to TRBJ1-2; a weak D match, TRBD1 (5 bases). The CDR3 has 16 amino acids. The V gene's germline CDR1 is MNHEY and CDR2 SMNVEV (reference sequence). V was shortened by 5 bases and J by 6 bases, with 22 bases between the two germline ends. The CDR3: CASSPLIGGGANGYTF. CDR3 in DNA: TGTGCCAGCAGTCCCCTTATCGGGGGTGGTGCGAATGGCTACACCTTC.

This chain links TRBV29-1 with TRBJ2-1; 13 nucleotides agree with TRBD2. V dropped 1 base and J dropped 6; count of bases not matched to a gene: 6. CDR3 size: 16 residues. Germline lookup yields CDR1 SQVTM and CDR2 ANQGSEA. The DNA for the CDR3 is TGCAGCGTTGAAGGGACTAGCGGGAGCCAGGTCAATGAGCAGTTCTTC. Its translation: CSVEGTSGSQVNEQFF.

The chain is built from TRBV7-3 and TRBJ2-5; 8 nucleotides match TRBD2. Trimming removed 5 bases from V and 2 bases from J; junction bases left unmatched: 7. This CDR3 comprises 15 residues. Looked up from germline, CDR1 is SGHTA and CDR2 is FQGTGA. The chain's CDR3 is CASSLGREGQETQYF. The CDR3 DNA reads as TGTGCCAGCAGCCTAGGTCGGGAGGGGCAAGAGACCCAGTACTTC.

This chain joins TRBV7-9 and TRBJ2-2; TRBD1 aligns across 9 bases. CDR1 SEHNR and CDR2 FQNEAQ come from the germline V gene (reference sequence). The CDR3 is 15 amino acids. The V segment lost 4 bases and the J segment 4 bases; nucleotides outside the gene matches: 4. The CDR3 DNA follows: TGTGCCAGCAGCTGGACAGGGGCGGGCACCGGGGAGCTGTTTTTT. Translating it yields CASSWTGAGTGELFF.

CDR3 nucleotide sequence: TGTGCCAGCTCCCCCCGCACTTCCTACGAGCAGTACTTC. Its translation is CASSPRTSYEQYF. This chain links TRBV7-9 with TRBJ2-7, with D uncertain. Trimming cost V 8 bases and J 1 base, with 12 bases left between them. The CDR3 totals 13 residues. Germline lookup yields CDR1 SEHNR and CDR2 FQNEAQ (reference sequence).

The rearrangement uses TRBV4-1 and TRBJ2-3; TRBD1 might be the D (5 bases). Germline V gene data show CDR1 as MGHRA and CDR2 as YSYEKL. Deletions cut 0 bases from V and 2 bases from J, with 6 bases between. The CDR3 length is 14 residues. This CDR3 reads CASSQEQVTDTQYF. The DNA for the CDR3 is TGCGCCAGCAGCCAAGAACAGGTCACAGATACGCAGTATTTT.

This chain connects TRBV7-9 to TRBJ1-2; 9 bases align to TRBD1. After removal of 4 bases from V and 3 bases from J, the junction contained 15 bases not matched to a gene. In germline, CDR1 is SEHNR, CDR2 FQNEAQ (reference sequence). The CDR3 loop spans 18 amino acids. CDR3 DNA: TGTGCCAGCAGCTCTACGGTAACCACAGGGGGCTCCGACTATGGCTACACCTTC. Residues: CASSSTVTTGGSDYGYTF.

The chain combines TRBV21-1 with TRBJ1-2; the table's D call of TRBD1 was not tested on the DNA. TRBV21-1 is a pseudogene locus. The CDR3 covers 14 residues. The CDR3 here is CASSKTGGHYGYTF. The CDR3 nucleotides are TGTGCCAGCAGCAAGACAGGGGGGCACTATGGCTACACCTTC.

The gene calls are TRBV27 and TRBJ1-4; weak D call: TRBD1 (5 bases). Germline V lookup: CDR1 MNHEY, CDR2 SMNVEV (reference sequence). V lost 8 bases and J lost 8, with 18 bases in between. The CDR3 has 14 residues. The CDR3 protein is CASGKGSSEEKLFF. In nucleotides, the CDR3 is TGTGCCAGCGGAAAGGGGAGTTCGGAAGAAAAACTGTTTTTT.

The chain recombines TRBV15 with TRBJ2-7; 9 positions match TRBD1. The CDR3 consists of 12 residues. The junction had 6 bases not matched to a gene; V was cut back by 9 bases and J by 6 bases. Germline V gene data show CDR1 as LNHNV and CDR2 as YYDKDF (reference sequence). The CDR3 coding sequence is TGTGCCACTGGACAGGGGACAGGCGAGCAGTACTTC. As protein: CATGQGTGEQYF.

The J gene is TRBJ2-6, the V gene TRBV21-1; TRBD2 reflects the table's D call only, with no check against the DNA. TRBV21-1 is flagged as a pseudogene. The CDR3 has 15 residues. The CDR3 bases are TGTGCCAGCAGCAGACTGGCCTCTGGGGCCAACGTCCTGACTTTC. It translates to CASSRLASGANVLTF.

V and J are TRBV7-6 and TRBJ2-7; the match to TRBD1 covers 7 bases. The germline gives CDR1 SGHVS, CDR2 FNYEAQ. This CDR3 has 15 residues. The V segment lost 0 bases and the J segment 2 bases; nucleotides outside the gene matches: 4. CDR3 DNA: TGTGCCAGCAGCTTAGCAGGGGGCCCGCCCTACGAGCAGTACTTC. Protein: CASSLAGGPPYEQYF.

V gene TRBV10-2 combines with J gene TRBJ1-3; no clear D gene. The CDR3 has 16 amino acids. In germline, CDR1 is WSHSY, CDR2 SAAADI. Trimming took 0 bases from V and 0 from J, leaving 9 bases between them. CDR3 sequence: CASSESTPFSGNTIYF. The CDR3 DNA reads as TGCGCCAGCAGTGAGTCGACACCTTTCTCTGGAAACACCATATATTTT.

CDR3 sequence: CSVEDLTSGGHEQFF. In DNA, the CDR3 is TGCAGCGTTGAAGATCTGACTAGCGGGGGCCATGAGCAGTTCTTC. The genes are TRBV29-1 and TRBJ2-1; TRBD2 matches at 12 bases. This CDR3 has 15 amino acids. Germline V gene lookup returns CDR1 SQVTM and CDR2 ANQGSEA. Trimming took 0 bases from V and 8 from J; bases not matched to a gene: 5.

The CDR3 nucleotides are TGCGCCAGCAGTGTCCCTGGGGACTATGGCTACACCTTC. This codes for CASSVPGDYGYTF. The chain combines TRBV10-2 with TRBJ1-2; D uncertain. Trimming stripped 4 bases from V and 3 bases from J, with 9 bases between. CDR3 length: 13 amino acids. Germline CDR1 and CDR2: WSHSY and SAAADI.

J is TRBJ1-2 and V is TRBV6-6; a weak D match, TRBD1 (6 bases). Germline values: CDR1 MNHNY, CDR2 SVGAGI (reference sequence). The CDR3 length is 16 residues. V shed 2 bases and J shed 3 bases, with 16 bases lying between them. CDR3 sequence: CASSYPTGTGDYGYTF. In DNA, the CDR3 is TGTGCCAGCAGTTACCCAACAGGGACCGGGGACTATGGCTACACCTTC.

This chain links TRBV19 with TRBJ2-7; 8 nucleotides line up with TRBD1. The CDR3 covers 15 residues. J was trimmed by 0 bases and V by 6 bases; bases with no gene match: 7. Germline CDR1 LNHDA, CDR2 SQIVND (reference sequence). CDR3 amino acids: CASSPTGVYSYEQYF. CDR3 nucleotide sequence: TGTGCCAGTAGCCCGACAGGGGTCTACTCCTACGAGCAGTACTTC.

V and J are TRBV11-2 and TRBJ1-2, with D unclear. V lost 1 base, J lost 3 bases, and 9 bases lay in between. The CDR3 runs 14 residues. Germline-derived CDR1 and CDR2 are SGHAT and FQNNGV. CDR3 in amino acids: CASSLVRRDYGYTF. The CDR3 DNA reads as TGTGCCAGCAGCTTAGTACGGAGGGACTATGGCTACACCTTC.

In its sample, this clone was seen once. CDR3 coding DNA: TGTGCCATCCATGACCCCACCGGCAATGAGCAGTTCTTC. It is translated as CAIHDPTGNEQFF. The chain combines TRBV6-5 with TRBJ2-1; D not resolved. V was shortened by 10 bases and J by 6 bases, with 16 bases between the two germline ends. Germline V lookup: CDR1 MNHEY, CDR2 SVGAGI. This CDR3 is 13 amino acids long.

The V gene is TRBV7-9, the J gene TRBJ2-7; no clear D. The germline V gene has CDR1 SEHNR and CDR2 FQNEAQ (reference sequence). Trimming shortened V by 4 bases and J by 6 bases, and 10 bases separated the two germline ends. CDR3 length: 12 amino acids. CDR3 loop: CASSSTLTEQYF. The CDR3 nucleotides read TGTGCCAGCAGCTCCACCCTGACCGAGCAGTACTTC.

The V and J genes are TRBV6-1 and TRBJ1-3; TRBD1 agrees at 10 bases. Unmatched junction bases numbered 3, after V lost 6 bases and J lost 1 base. CDR3 length: 15 residues. CDR1 and CDR2 (germline): MNHNS, SASEGT. This CDR3 is CASRGQGVSGNTIYF. The CDR3 DNA sequence: TGTGCCAGCAGAGGACAGGGGGTTTCTGGAAACACCATATATTTT.

The chain combines TRBV13 with TRBJ2-1; D remains ambiguous. Per the germline V gene, CDR1 is PRHDT and CDR2 is FYEKMQ (reference sequence). The CDR3 runs 13 residues. V gave up 1 base and J gave up 5 bases, with 6 bases separating them. CDR3 sequence (DNA): TGTGCCAGCAGCTTAGTGCTCCACAATGAGCAGTTCTTC. This codes for CASSLVLHNEQFF. Full variable domain (rest looked up from reference TRBV13 and TRBJ2-1): AAGVIQSPRHLIKEKRETATLKCYPIPRHDTVYWYQQGPGQDPQFLISFYEKMQSDKGSIPDRFSAQQFSDYHSELNMSSLELGDSALYFCASSLVLHNEQFFGPGTRLTVL.

The chain links TRBV14 to TRBJ1-1; no clear D. Trimming took 0 bases from V and 3 from J, leaving 11 bases between them. CDR1 is SGHDN and CDR2 is FVKESK in the germline V gene. The CDR3 runs 15 residues. This chain's CDR3 is CASSQDWVGYTEAFF. The CDR3 region has the DNA TGTGCCAGCAGCCAAGATTGGGTAGGGTACACTGAAGCTTTCTTT.

This clone was observed a few times. The chain couples TRBV6-5 to TRBJ1-2, with 9 bases lining up with TRBD1. J gave up 7 bases and V 5 bases, and 11 bases lay outside the gene matches. There are 15 residues in the CDR3. Germline CDR1 is MNHEY and CDR2 is SVGAGI. The CDR3 here is CASSPRQGELVGYTF. CDR3 nucleotide sequence: TGTGCCAGCAGTCCCCGACAGGGGGAATTGGTTGGCTACACCTTC.